This is a list of T cell receptor beta chains from one sample in a study of shared clonotypes between healthy human individuals. Sequencing used immunoSEQ multiplex PCR; TCRdb keeps in-frame clones, though not all of them. The sample lists more than 900,000 clones; roughly 74% were seen once. Sequenced input: memory CD4+ T cells from PBMCs. The receptors were sampled from a man younger than 35 in good health. Some clones in this sample may be carry-over from other donors' samples. CDR3s include the opening cysteine and the closing phenylalanine or tryptophan. D genes are given only for firm matches. The size entry is marked missing in some rows and otherwise reads once, few, many or a size class.

d_call	v_call	j_call	clone_size	cdr3_nt	cdr3_aa
-	TRBV19	TRBJ1-4	-	TGTGCCAGTAGTATAGCCCCGGAAAGCCTACCTGAAAAACTGTTTTTT	CASSIAPESLPEKLFF
-	TRBV19	TRBJ2-1	-	TGTGCCAGTAGTATAACGGGCCAGGGGAGCAATGAGCAGTTCTTC	CASSITGQGSNEQFF
TRBD2	TRBV27	TRBJ2-1	many	TGTGCCAGCAGTGTAGCGGGACTCTCCGTTAGGGGGCAGTTCTTC	CASSVAGLSVRGQFF
-	TRBV5-1	TRBJ2-5	few	TGCGCCAGCAGCTTGGCTGGCGGCCCCCAAGAGACCCAGTACTTC	CASSLAGGPQETQYF
TRBD2	TRBV11-2	TRBJ2-1	-	TGTGCCAGCAGCTTACAGATGTCTAGCGGGAAGGACAATGAGCAGTTCTTC	CASSLQMSSGKDNEQFF
TRBD2	TRBV2	TRBJ2-1	-	TGTGCCAGCAGTCTAGCGGGGTACAATGAGCAGTTCTTC	CASSLAGYNEQFF
-	TRBV7-2	TRBJ2-1	-	TGTGCCAGCAGCCAAGGACTACCTTACAATGAGCAGTTCTTC	CASSQGLPYNEQFF
-	TRBV27	TRBJ2-3	few	TGTGCCAGCAGTTTCTCCCTAGCAGATACGCAGTATTTT	CASSFSLADTQYF
-	TRBV6-1	TRBJ1-2	-	TGTGCCAGCGAATATCAGCCGAGGGGGATTGATAGCTACACCTTC	CASEYQPRGIDSYTF
TRBD1	TRBV28	TRBJ1-1	-	TGTGCCACCCTGGGACAGCTGAACACTGAAGCTTTCTTT	CATLGQLNTEAFF
-	TRBV5-1	TRBJ1-1	-	TGCGCCAGCAGCTTGGCCCCGGAAAACACTGAAGCTTTCTTT	CASSLAPENTEAFF
-	TRBV5-1	TRBJ2-7	-	TGCGCCAGCAGCCACGGACAAGGGGTTTTCGAGCAGTACTTC	CASSHGQGVFEQYF
TRBD1	TRBV28	TRBJ1-5	-	TGTGCCAGCAGTTCATCCAGGGGGTCGCTAAATCAGCCCCAGCATTTT	CASSSSRGSLNQPQHF
-	TRBV18	TRBJ1-1	-	TGTGCCAGCTCCCTACAGGGCACTGAAGCTTTCTTT	CASSLQGTEAFF
-	TRBV4-3	TRBJ1-1	once	TGCGCCAGCAGCGTAGCCCCCCCTGGGAACACTGAAGCTTTCTTT	CASSVAPPGNTEAFF
-	TRBV10-1	TRBJ2-7	-	TGCGCCAGCAGTGGACAGATCCTGGGCGAGCAGTACTTC	CASSGQILGEQYF
-	TRBV14	TRBJ2-2	few	TGTGCCAGCAGCCAACCAAACGGGGTCACCGGGGAGCTGTTTTTT	CASSQPNGVTGELFF
-	TRBV28	TRBJ1-3	-	TGTGCCAGCAGCGATACCGGGACAAGCTTCTCTGGAAACACCATATATTTT	CASSDTGTSFSGNTIYF
TRBD2	TRBV28	TRBJ2-1	few	TGTGCCAGCAGTCAAGGGACTAGTGAGTTCGGTTCCTACAATGAGCAGTTCTTC	CASSQGTSEFGSYNEQFF
-	TRBV2	TRBJ1-4	few	TGTGCCAGCAGAAAACAGGAGGAAAAACTGTTTTTT	CASRKQEEKLFF
-	TRBV19	TRBJ1-5	-	TGTGCCAGTAGTCTAGGGACCTTCAATCAGCCCCAGCATTTT	CASSLGTFNQPQHF
-	TRBV6-6	TRBJ1-4	few	TGTGCCAGCAGTCCAGACAGCGCGGTTGGCGAAAAACTGTTTTTT	CASSPDSAVGEKLFF
TRBD1	TRBV29-1	TRBJ1-1	-	TGCAGCGTCGGACAGGGGGAAAAAGCTTTCTTT	CSVGQGEKAFF
TRBD2	TRBV7-9	TRBJ2-3	-	TGTGCCAGCACCATAGCGGGAGCAGCTACAGATACGCAGTATTTT	CASTIAGAATDTQYF
TRBD1	TRBV19	TRBJ1-2	-	TGTGCCAGTAGTACCTTTCAGGGACAGGGGGCAAAGGGCTATGGCTACACCTTC	CASSTFQGQGAKGYGYTF
TRBD2	TRBV7-8	TRBJ2-1	-	TGTGCCAGCAGCCCCAAGCGGGAGGCACGATACAATGAGCAGTTCTTC	CASSPKREARYNEQFF
-	TRBV2	TRBJ2-7	-	TGTGCCAGCAGGGAGGAGACCTACGAGCAGTACTTC	CASREETYEQYF
-	TRBV2	TRBJ1-1	-	TGTGCCAGCAGTGTAACCGGGTCTTACACTGAAGCTTTCTTT	CASSVTGSYTEAFF
TRBD1	TRBV5-1	TRBJ1-2	-	TGCGCCAGCAGTTCTAGACAGGGCCCAGGGGGCTACACCTTC	CASSSRQGPGGYTF
TRBD1	TRBV9	TRBJ2-7	-	TGTGCCAGCAGCCCTCAGGGACAGGGTGAATACGAGCAGTACTTC	CASSPQGQGEYEQYF
TRBD1	TRBV19	TRBJ2-4	-	TGTGCCAGTAGTATGTCCGACAGGGGGGGACTTTTAAGCAAAAACATTCAGTACTTC	CASSMSDRGGLLSKNIQYF
-	TRBV6-5	TRBJ2-3	-	TGTGCCAGCAGTGTTGCGATCCAGACTACAACGGCGCAGTATTTT	CASSVAIQTTTAQYF
TRBD2	TRBV5-4	TRBJ2-3	-	TGTGCCAGCAGCTCTTTAGCGGGAAACACAGATACGCAGTATTTT	CASSSLAGNTDTQYF
-	TRBV28	TRBJ2-7	-	TGTGCCAGCAGTCTTTATTCTCAGGGGCGGTACGAGCAGTACTTC	CASSLYSQGRYEQYF
-	TRBV30	TRBJ1-5	-	TGTGCCGGACCCTTGGGGCAGCCACCTCAGCCCCAGCATTTT	CAGPLGQPPQPQHF
TRBD2	TRBV11-3	TRBJ2-2	-	TGTGCCAGCAGCCTAGAAAGCGGGAGTGGTACCGGGGAGCTGTTTTTT	CASSLESGSGTGELFF
TRBD2	TRBV7-9	TRBJ2-3	-	TGTGCCAGCAGCTTAGGTGGTAGCGGGTTAGATACGCAGTATTTT	CASSLGGSGLDTQYF
TRBD2	TRBV9	TRBJ2-5	few	TGTGCCAGCAGCGTAGTGCAGGGGCTAGCGGGAGGCTTAAACTTCCAAGAGACCCAGTACTTC	CASSVVQGLAGGLNFQETQYF
TRBD2	TRBV10-3	TRBJ2-1	-	TGTGCCATCACCTCGGGAGGGGCGAATGAGCAGTTCTTC	CAITSGGANEQFF
TRBD2	TRBV19	TRBJ2-5	-	TGTGCCAGTAGATCCGGCGGGAGCGGTGAGACCCAGTACTTC	CASRSGGSGETQYF